The entry that follows covers one T cell receptor beta chain sequence. These data originate in a study of molecular identifiers for immune sequencing clone quantification. The authors sorted naive CD8 T cells as CD8+CD4-CCR7+CD45RA+. TCRdb itself ran the PCR reads through MiXCR, one entry per CDR3 protein. The table includes roughly 93,000 distinct CDR3 sequences, roughly 19% detected once. This CDR3 has 17 amino acids. The germline CDR1 and CDR2 sequences are SGHVS and FNYEAQ. Trimming took 1 base from V and 0 from J; bases not matched to a gene: 7. The rearrangement links TRBV7-6 to TRBJ2-3; 7 bases are a match to TRBD2. The material sequenced was naive CD8+ T cells from blood, with Jurkat cell RNA spiked in. Subset of the sample: FACS-sorted CD8+CD4-CCR7+CD45RA+ naive T cells. This TCR was recovered from a human donor in good health. Some libraries in this study had Jurkat cell RNA spiked in. CDR3 residues: CASSLDLSGESTDTQYF. CDR3 coding DNA: TGTGCCAGCAGCTTAGACCTCAGCGGGGAGAGCACAGATACGCAGTATTTT.